This TCR beta chain appears in the sequencing data of a study of glioma-infiltrating T cells. Turning to this clonotype: Its antigen remains unknown. A much larger clone differs by one base, so this may be a read error.

Germline V gene lookup returns CDR1 MNHNS and CDR2 SASEGT. This CDR3 has 16 residues. Trimming shortened V by 2 bases and J by 10 bases, and 24 bases separated the two germline ends. Amplification of TCR alpha and beta CDR3 regions from RNA used iRepertoire nested multiplex PCR. For one-step reverse transcription and amplification, about 90-400 ng of tissue mRNA or PBMC total RNA was used. TCRdb reprocessed the multiplex PCR reads via MiXCR and lists one record per CDR3 protein. The sample shows around 120,000 distinct CDR3 sequences, under 30% of them seen only once. Findings of the study overall: CDR3 overlap between tissue and blood was very small. Tissue-blood divergence was below expectation in non-neoplastic patients, above in gliomas.

The TCR comes from a human donor with low-grade glioma or glioblastoma, undergoing nonglioma brain surgery, or in good health (not recorded which). The rearrangement joins TRBV6-1 to TRBJ2-7; D unresolved. Sequenced material: glioma tissue, nonneoplastic brain tissue, or PBMCs (not recorded which). The CDR3 loop is CASSEPGRPLGETQYV. In DNA, the CDR3 is TGTGCCAGCAGTGAACCCGGAAGGCCCCTCGGCGAGACCCAGTACGTC.